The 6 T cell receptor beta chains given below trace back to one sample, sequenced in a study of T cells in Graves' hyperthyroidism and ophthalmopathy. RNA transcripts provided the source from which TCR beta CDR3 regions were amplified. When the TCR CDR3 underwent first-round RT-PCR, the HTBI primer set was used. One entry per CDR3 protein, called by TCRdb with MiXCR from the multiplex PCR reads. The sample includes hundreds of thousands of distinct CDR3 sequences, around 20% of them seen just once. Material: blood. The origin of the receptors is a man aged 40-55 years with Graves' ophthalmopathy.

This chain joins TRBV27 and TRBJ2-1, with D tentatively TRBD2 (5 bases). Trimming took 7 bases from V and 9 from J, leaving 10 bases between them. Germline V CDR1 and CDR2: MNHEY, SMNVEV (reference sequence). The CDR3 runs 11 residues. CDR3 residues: CASKIRGEQFF. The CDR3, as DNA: TGTGCCAGCAAAATCCGGGGTGAGCAGTTCTTC.

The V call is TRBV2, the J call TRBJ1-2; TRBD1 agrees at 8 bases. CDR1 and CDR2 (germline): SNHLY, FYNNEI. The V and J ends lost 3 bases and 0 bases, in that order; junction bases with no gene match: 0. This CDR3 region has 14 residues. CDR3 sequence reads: CASSEGQANYGYTF. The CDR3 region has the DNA TGTGCCAGCAGTGAGGGACAGGCTAACTATGGCTACACCTTC.

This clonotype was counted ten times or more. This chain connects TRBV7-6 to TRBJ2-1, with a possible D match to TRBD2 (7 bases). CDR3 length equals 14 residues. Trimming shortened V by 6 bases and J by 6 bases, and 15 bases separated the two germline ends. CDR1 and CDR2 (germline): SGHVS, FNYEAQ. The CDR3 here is CASSGPGGLNEQFF. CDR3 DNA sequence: TGTGCCAGCAGTGGGCCGGGGGGCCTCAATGAGCAGTTCTTC.

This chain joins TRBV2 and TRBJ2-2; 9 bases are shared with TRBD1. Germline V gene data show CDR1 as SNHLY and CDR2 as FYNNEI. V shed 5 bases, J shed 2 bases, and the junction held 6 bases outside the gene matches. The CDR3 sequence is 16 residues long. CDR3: CASSQQGARNTGELFF. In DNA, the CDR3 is TGTGCCAGCAGTCAACAGGGGGCGCGAAACACCGGGGAGCTGTTTTTT.

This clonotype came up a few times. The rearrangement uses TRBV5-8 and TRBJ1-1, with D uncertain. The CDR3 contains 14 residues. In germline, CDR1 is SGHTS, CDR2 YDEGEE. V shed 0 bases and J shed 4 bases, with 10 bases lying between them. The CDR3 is CASSLERVRTEAFF. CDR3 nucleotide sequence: TGTGCCAGCAGCTTGGAAAGGGTGCGCACTGAAGCTTTCTTT.

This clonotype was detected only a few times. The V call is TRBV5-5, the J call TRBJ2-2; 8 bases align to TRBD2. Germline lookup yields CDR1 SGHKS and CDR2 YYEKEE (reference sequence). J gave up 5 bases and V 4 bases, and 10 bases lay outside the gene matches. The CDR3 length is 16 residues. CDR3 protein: CASSPRGGFGTGELFF. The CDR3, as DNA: TGTGCCAGCAGCCCCCGGGGGGGGTTTGGGACCGGGGAGCTGTTTTTT.